This T cell receptor beta chain was found in a study of tumor-infiltrating lymphocytes in primary liver carcinoma. Study-wide context: Patients had primary liver carcinoma treated by surgical resection. Spanning 4.2 to 10 cm, the tumors were T1-T3 N0M0. Study outcomes and limitations: With p = 0.039, the top-250-clone fraction in tumors significantly exceeded that in blood.

Blood RNA came from unsorted whole blood; germline DNA was also extracted. Four milliliters of peripheral blood were collected before surgery. As for this clonotype: Antigen: not known.

From roughly 0.55 ug of total RNA, TCR beta-specific cDNA was reverse-transcribed using a constant-region primer. Researchers made the TCR beta libraries by running three nested multiplex PCR rounds with slightly modified ARM-PCR. A C-beta reverse primer was combined with TRBV1-TRBV30 forward primers in the first two PCR rounds, and each round had roughly 11 cycles. TCRdb processed the multiplex PCR reads anew with MiXCR; each CDR3 protein has one entry. The sample records some 320,000 distinct CDR3 sequences, about 62% being singletons. The CDR3 loop spans 15 amino acids. The J segment lost 3 bases and the V segment lost 3 bases, leaving 7 bases of the junction unmatched. Germline V gives CDR1 SEHNR, CDR2 FQNEAQ (reference sequence).

The TCR originated in a man between 35 and 55 years old with primary liver carcinoma and hepatitis B virus infection. The material sequenced was peripheral blood. The V call is TRBV7-9, the J call TRBJ1-1; 7 positions match TRBD1. Written as DNA, the CDR3 is TGTGCCAGCAGCTTTTTTATCGGACAGGACACTGAAGCTTTCTTT. Translating gives CASSFFIGQDTEAFF. The full variable domain, completed using reference TRBV7-9 and TRBJ1-1, is DTGVSQNPRHKITKRGQNVTFRCDPISEHNRLYWYRQTLGQGPEFLTYFQNEAQLEKSRLLSDRFSAERPKGSFSTLEIQRTEQGDSAMYLCASSFFIGQDTEAFFGQGTRLTVV.